The rows below give T cell receptor beta chains drawn from one sample of a study of breast tumors, draining lymph nodes, adjacent tissues. MiXCR, applied by TCRdb to the multiplex PCR reads, yields one record per CDR3 protein. The sample has about 60,000 distinct CDR3 sequences; roughly 57% are singletons. Sequencing input: breast tumor tissue. These receptors were obtained from a female donor with breast cancer. Some clones in this sample may be carry-over from other donors' samples. Both conserved end residues are part of each CDR3. D genes are given only for firm matches. Clone size is shown for a subset of rows, as once, few, many or a class of expanded clone.

>many|TRBV6-2/TRBV6-3|TRBJ2-1|TRBD2
TGTGCCAGCAGGGGGACCGGGACTAGCTTTAATGAGCAGTTCTTC
CASRGTGTSFNEQFF
>many|TRBV20-1|TRBJ1-5|-
TGCAGTGCTACTGGAGGTCAGCCCCAGCATTTT
CSATGGQPQHF
>-|TRBV5-4|TRBJ2-3|-
TGTGTCAGCAGTCCTGGACCTTCCGAGGATGCGCAGTATTTT
CVSSPGPSEDAQYF
>-|TRBV19|TRBJ2-3|TRBD2
TGTGCCAGTAGGTCGAGAGGGGCTAGCGGGAGCACAGATACGCAGTATTTT
CASRSRGASGSTDTQYF
>-|TRBV7-6|TRBJ1-4|-
TGTGCCAGCGGACGAATGGGGGGGCTAAGTGAAAAACTGTTTTTT
CASGRMGGLSEKLFF
>-|TRBV15|TRBJ2-5|TRBD2
TGTGCCACCAGCAGGGGAAGAGGGAGGGAGGGGGAGACCCAGTACTTC
CATSRGRGREGETQYF
>-|TRBV14|TRBJ2-7|-
TGTGCCAGCAGCCAAGATAGGGGTCTAGAATCCAGCTCCTACGAGCAGTACTTC
CASSQDRGLESSSYEQYF
>-|TRBV20-1|TRBJ2-5|TRBD2
TGCAGTGCTAGAGATGGTATAGGGGGCGGGAGGGCCCGAGAGACCCAGTACTTC
CSARDGIGGGRARETQYF
>many|TRBV4-3|TRBJ2-7|-
TGCGCCAGCAGCCTTACCCGGGACCCGACCTACGAGCAGTACTTC
CASSLTRDPTYEQYF
>-|TRBV7-9|TRBJ1-6|TRBD1
TGTGCCAGCAGCACAGGGACAGGGGGAAGTTCGCCCCTCCACTTT
CASSTGTGGSSPLHF
>many|TRBV7-9|TRBJ2-3|TRBD2
TGTGCCAGCAGCCCGGGACTAGCGGGAGGGCGGACAGATACGCAGTATTTT
CASSPGLAGGRTDTQYF
>-|TRBV5-1|TRBJ2-1|TRBD2
TGCGCCAGCACACTAGCGGGGGGGGACAATGAGCAGTTCTTC
CASTLAGGDNEQFF
>-|TRBV13|TRBJ1-6|-
TGTGCCAGCAGTAGGGTAACGACTGCTAATGATTCACCCCTCCACTTT
CASSRVTTANDSPLHF
>-|TRBV20-1|TRBJ2-5|TRBD2
TGCAGTGCCCGCAGGACTAGCGGGATCCAAGAGACCCAGTACTTC
CSARRTSGIQETQYF
>-|TRBV11-2|TRBJ1-2|-
TGTGCCAGCAGCCTTCCCTTGGGAGGGAGGGGGGATGGCTACACCTTC
CASSLPLGGRGDGYTF
>many|TRBV5-1|TRBJ2-1|TRBD2
TGCGCCAGCAGCATCACCGGGACTAGCGGGGGAAATGAGCAGTTCTTC
CASSITGTSGGNEQFF
>-|TRBV7-6|TRBJ1-6|TRBD1
TGTGCCAGCAGCACGGGACAGGGTGGTTGGGCACCCCTCCACTTT
CASSTGQGGWAPLHF
>-|TRBV7-9|TRBJ1-4|-
TGTGCCAGCAGCGGACTAGCGGGGGGGGACGAAAAACTGTTTTTT
CASSGLAGGDEKLFF
>-|TRBV7-2|TRBJ2-5|TRBD2
TGTGCCAGCAGACCCGCTAGCGGGATGGGCGGGGAGACCCAGTACTTC
CASRPASGMGGETQYF
>-|TRBV14|TRBJ2-6|-
TGTGCCAGCAGCCTCACAGGGTCTGGGGCCAACGTCCTGACTTTC
CASSLTGSGANVLTF
>many|TRBV19|TRBJ1-4|-
TGTGCCAGTAGTACAGGGACTAATGAAAAACTGTTTTTT
CASSTGTNEKLFF
>once|TRBV12-3/TRBV12-4|TRBJ2-5|-
TGTGCCAGCAGTTTAAGCACCGGGGAGACCCAGTACTTC
CASSLSTGETQYF